This TCR beta chain is from a study of OX40 agonist ivuxolimab in advanced cancers. At the level of the study: The dose of intravenous ivuxolimab that patients received every 2 weeks ranged from 0.01 to 10 mg/kg.

The length of the CDR3 is 16 residues. The V end lost 0 bases, the J end lost 0 bases, and 10 bases lay between the germline ends. CDR1 and CDR2 from the germline V gene are MNHEY and SVGAGI. Remarks on this clone: Its antigen is not known.

Overall study results and limits: Both blood CD4+ and CD8+ T cells showed clonal growth by week 6 at 0.1 to 3.0 mg/kg. Still undetermined is the antigen specificity of the expanded peripheral T cells.

Sequenced by immunoSEQ multiplex PCR; TCRdb stores in-frame clones only, minus some. The sample comprises 20,000 to 30,000 clones, 88% of which are singletons, and 30% to 35% rests with the top ten. The sample here was CD4+ or CD8+ T cells sorted from blood, taken in a trial of the OX40 agonist ivuxolimab. The chain is built from TRBV6-5 and TRBJ2-3; tentatively, D is TRBD2 (6 bases). The sequence derives from an adult with an advanced solid tumor such as melanoma, head and neck, liver or kidney cancer. The chain's CDR3 is CASSYSGGESTDTQYF. Here the CDR3 DNA reads TGTGCCAGCAGTTACTCCGGAGGGGAGAGCACAGATACGCAGTATTTT.